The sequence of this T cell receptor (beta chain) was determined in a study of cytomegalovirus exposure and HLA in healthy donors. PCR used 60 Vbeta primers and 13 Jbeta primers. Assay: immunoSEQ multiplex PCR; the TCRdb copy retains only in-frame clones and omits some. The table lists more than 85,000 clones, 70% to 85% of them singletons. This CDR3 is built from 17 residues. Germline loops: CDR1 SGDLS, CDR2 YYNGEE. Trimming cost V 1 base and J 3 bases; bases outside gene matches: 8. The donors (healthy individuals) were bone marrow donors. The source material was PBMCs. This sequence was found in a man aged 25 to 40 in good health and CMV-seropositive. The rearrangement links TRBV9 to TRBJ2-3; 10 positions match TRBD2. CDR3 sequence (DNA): TGTGCCAGCAGCGTAAGCGGGGGGGCGTCTAGGACAGATACGCAGTATTTT. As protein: CASSVSGGASRTDTQYF.